This entry is about one TCR beta chain. Antigen: not known. This record comes from a study of T cell responses to AZD1222 COVID-19 vaccine. Study-wide findings and caveats: Females outnumbered males among donors, who were mostly white British; clonal diversity was possibly underestimated.

The ends were cut back, 0 bases at V and 8 bases at J, with 11 bases in the middle. Germline V gene lookup returns CDR1 SGHRS and CDR2 YFSETQ. This CDR3 is 13 amino acids long. The data were produced by immunoSEQ multiplex PCR, yet TCRdb's version contains in-frame clones alone and is incomplete. This table has 140,000 or so clones, approximately 86% appearing once. The chain uses TRBV5-1 and TRBJ1-2; a possible D gene is TRBD1 (5 bases). The specimen comprised peripheral blood, sampled 28 days after the second dose of the MenACWY control vaccine. The sequence was collected from an adult who received the MenACWY meningococcal vaccine as a control. CDR3 sequence (DNA): TGCGCCAGCAGCTTGGATCAGGGATGGGGCTACACCTTC. Translated, it gives CASSLDQGWGYTF.